This T cell receptor beta chain was captured by sequencing in a study of T cell clones after liver transplantation. Study background: TCRbeta sequencing after a pre-transplant mixed lymphocyte reaction identified graft-donor-reactive clones, later tracked in post-transplant blood.

Germline lookup yields CDR1 GTSNPN and CDR2 SVGIG (reference sequence). This CDR3 region has 14 residues. With 1 base clipped from V and 5 bases from J, the junction kept 1 base outside the gene matches. Sequencing used immunoSEQ multiplex PCR; TCRdb keeps in-frame clones, though not all of them. The table lists some 57,000 clones, approximately 77% of them singletons. The sequencing used CD4+ T cells from blood, collected at the 22-month timepoint. The receptor was isolated from a human patient who received a liver transplant. A subset of T cells may come from the graft donor. The chain links TRBV30 to TRBJ1-4; TRBD1 aligns across 10 bases. The CDR3: CAWSGGQGNEKLFF. CDR3 bases: TGTGCCTGGAGTGGGGGACAGGGGAATGAAAAACTGTTTTTT.